These 23 T cell receptor beta chains originate from one sample sequenced in a study of glioma-infiltrating T cells after dendritic cell vaccination. Data came from immunoSEQ multiplex PCR; TCRdb stores just in-frame clones and leaves some out. The repertoire holds tens of thousands of clones, over 75% seen once, with 10% to 12% in the top ten. Sequences were derived from blood, sampled before dendritic cell vaccination. The receptor set was obtained from a human donor with glioblastoma.

This clone has a handful of counts. The V and J genes are TRBV6-6 and TRBJ1-1; D is unresolved. Trimming removed 10 bases from V and 2 bases from J, with 11 bases in between. CDR1 is MNHNY and CDR2 is SVGAGI in the germline V gene (reference sequence). CDR3 length: 12 amino acids. DNA for the CDR3: TGTGCCATCTCCCCCGGTAACACTGAAGCTTTCTTT. Protein sequence: CAISPGNTEAFF.

This chain joins TRBV29-1 and TRBJ2-7; 9 nucleotides match TRBD2. The CDR3 totals 15 residues. The trim removed 1 base at V and 6 bases at J, leaving 10 bases unmatched. From germline, CDR1 is SQVTM and CDR2 ANQGSEA. CDR3 sequence (DNA): TGCAGCGTTGAAGTAGTAGTAGCGGGAGTTGCCGAGCAGTACTTC. Translating it yields CSVEVVVAGVAEQYF.

The chain carries TRBV5-6 and TRBJ1-1; D is ambiguous. CDR1 is SGHDT, CDR2 YYEEEE, per germline. Deletions cut 2 bases from V and 0 bases from J, with 5 bases between. The CDR3 runs 13 residues. Written as DNA, the CDR3 is TGTGCCAGCAGCTTCGACATGAACACTGAAGCTTTCTTT. Translated, it gives CASSFDMNTEAFF.

The chain employs TRBV11-2 and TRBJ2-7; 10 bases map to TRBD2. Looked up from germline, CDR1 is SGHAT and CDR2 is FQNNGV. V lost 5 bases, J lost 7 bases, and 11 bases stayed unmatched. CDR3 size: 15 residues. The CDR3 DNA reads TGTGCCAGCAGCCGGCCCCCTAGCGGGGGTGGGGAGCAGTACTTC. It is translated as CASSRPPSGGGEQYF.

V and J are TRBV9 and TRBJ2-7, with 13 bases fitting TRBD2. The CDR3 runs 15 residues. V lost 3 bases, J lost 5 bases, and 5 bases stayed unmatched. Germline CDR1 SGDLS, CDR2 YYNGEE. CDR3 bases: TGTGCCAGCAGCGCCGGACTAGCGGGAGATGACGAGCAGTACTTC. This encodes CASSAGLAGDDEQYF.

This clone occurred a few times. CDR3 sequence reads: CSVDSRAEQFF. CDR3 bases: TGCAGCGTTGATTCCAGGGCTGAGCAGTTCTTC. J is TRBJ2-1 and V is TRBV29-1; D is possibly TRBD1 (5 bases). In germline, CDR1 is SQVTM, CDR2 ANQGSEA. The CDR3 loop spans 11 amino acids. Trimming took off 3 bases at V and 9 bases at J, with 9 bases between the two ends.

J is TRBJ1-1 and V is TRBV5-1; D remains ambiguous. V lost 0 bases and J lost 1, with 7 bases in between. The CDR3 is 14 residues long. Germline V gene sequence: CDR1 SGHRS, CDR2 YFSETQ. The DNA of the CDR3 is TGCGCCAGCAGCTTGGGGCAGAAGAACACTGAAGCTTTCTTT. Amino acid sequence: CASSLGQKNTEAFF.

J is TRBJ1-5 and V is TRBV30; D unclear. The germline CDR1 and CDR2 sequences are GTSNPN and SVGIG (reference sequence). V lost 5 bases, J lost 6 bases, and 17 bases lay in between. The CDR3 extends over 14 amino acids. The DNA of the CDR3 is TGTGCCTGGGCAGGCAGTGGGTACAGTCAGCCCCAGCATTTT. Amino acids: CAWAGSGYSQPQHF.

This chain joins TRBV10-3 and TRBJ1-3, with D possibly being TRBD1 (5 bases). The CDR3 runs to 15 residues. The V end lost 2 bases, the J end lost 0 bases, and 8 bases lay between the germline ends. From germline, CDR1 is ENHRY and CDR2 SYGVKD. The CDR3 is CAISEQGPSGNTIYF. The CDR3 nucleotides read TGTGCCATCAGTGAGCAGGGCCCCTCTGGAAACACCATATATTTT.

The V and J genes are TRBV25-1 and TRBJ1-3; 7 nucleotides line up with TRBD1. Germline lookup yields CDR1 MGHDK and CDR2 SYGVNS. This CDR3 comprises 18 residues. The trim removed 1 base at V and 0 bases at J, leaving 9 bases unmatched. CDR3 DNA: TGTGCCAGCAGTGAATTCCGGGACAGCTTGTCCTCTGGAAACACCATATATTTT. Translation gives CASSEFRDSLSSGNTIYF.

The chain has TRBV5-1 and TRBJ2-5, with TRBD1 matching 8 bases. This CDR3 is built from 16 residues. Germline trimming cut 3 bases from V and 3 bases from J; bases unmatched to any gene: 10. Germline V lookup: CDR1 SGHRS, CDR2 YFSETQ. CDR3 in DNA: TGCGCCAGCAGCTGGAATCTGCAGGGGGCGAAAGAGACCCAGTACTTC. It yields the protein CASSWNLQGAKETQYF.

This chain connects TRBV2 to TRBJ1-2; a possible D gene is TRBD1 (5 bases). Trimming stripped 3 bases from V and 4 bases from J, with 9 bases between. CDR1 is SNHLY, CDR2 FYNNEI, per germline. This CDR3 contains 13 residues. Here the CDR3 reads CASSEPGPYGYTF. As DNA, the CDR3 is TGTGCCAGCAGTGAGCCAGGGCCCTATGGCTACACCTTC.

The chain carries TRBV7-2 and TRBJ1-2; 11 bases are shared with TRBD1. J lost 7 bases, V lost 5 bases, and 15 bases had no gene match. This CDR3 spans 17 amino acids. Germline-derived CDR1 and CDR2 are SGHTA and FQGNSA. CDR3 DNA: TGTGCCAGCAGCCGTTCAAGGATAGGACAGGGGGCGCCTGGCTACACCTTC. It codes for CASSRSRIGQGAPGYTF.

The V gene is TRBV5-1, the J gene TRBJ1-1; TRBD1 agrees at 7 bases. The CDR3 sequence is 15 residues long. V dropped 1 base and J dropped 1; count of bases not matched to a gene: 4. The germline CDR1 and CDR2 sequences are SGHRS and YFSETQ. DNA of the CDR3: TGCGCCAGCAGCTTGACAGGGGCCGCGAACACTGAAGCTTTCTTT. Translating it yields CASSLTGAANTEAFF.

The chain carries TRBV7-8 and TRBJ2-4; weak D call: TRBD1 (6 bases). V was pared by 3 bases and J by 8 bases, with 14 bases between. This CDR3 region has 14 residues. The V gene's germline CDR1 is SGHVS and CDR2 FQNEAQ. CDR3 amino acids: CASSFGQGTDIQYF. In DNA, the CDR3 is TGTGCCAGCAGCTTTGGGCAGGGGACGGACATTCAGTACTTC.

The chain joins TRBV2 to TRBJ2-7; 7 bases align to TRBD1. V lost 5 bases to trimming and J lost 5 bases; unmatched junction nucleotides: 9. Germline CDR1 and CDR2: SNHLY and FYNNEI. The CDR3 is made up of 14 amino acids. CDR3 protein: CASSKTGVGNEQYF. CDR3 bases: TGTGCCAGCAGTAAAACAGGGGTCGGGAACGAGCAGTACTTC.

The chain combines TRBV9 with TRBJ1-2; unclear D gene. The CDR3 contains 18 residues. Deletions cut 4 bases from V and 7 bases from J, with 29 bases between. Germline-derived CDR1 and CDR2 are SGDLS and YYNGEE. Here the CDR3 reads CASSLSPDIRNGERGYTF. In DNA form, the CDR3 reads TGTGCCAGCAGCCTCTCGCCCGACATCCGTAATGGGGAGCGTGGCTACACCTTC.

This clone was found once. V and J are TRBV5-1 and TRBJ1-1; D perhaps matches TRBD1 (6 bases). V lost 1 base and J 4 bases, leaving 14 bases between the germline ends. From germline, CDR1 is SGHRS and CDR2 YFSETQ. There are 15 residues in the CDR3. The CDR3 nucleotides are TGCGCCAGCAGCTTGAACCCAGGGGTGACCACTGAAGCTTTCTTT. Translating gives CASSLNPGVTTEAFF.

The chain uses TRBV7-6 and TRBJ2-7, with D possibly matching TRBD2 (6 bases). Germline CDR1 is SGHVS and CDR2 is FNYEAQ. Trimming removed 5 bases at V and 2 bases at J, with 16 bases between. This CDR3 has 15 amino acids. In DNA, the CDR3 is TGTGCCAGCAGCCAAGAGCGGGCAGGTACCTACGAGCAGTACTTC. Encoded protein: CASSQERAGTYEQYF.

J is TRBJ2-1 and V is TRBV5-8, with D tentatively TRBD2 (6 bases). The germline CDR1 and CDR2 sequences are SGHTS and YDEGEE. The V gene lost 0 bases and the J gene lost 12 bases, with 10 bases spanning the gap. This CDR3 contains 12 residues. CDR3 in DNA: TGTGCCAGCAGCTTGGAGGCGGGGCCGCAGTTCTTC. Its translation is CASSLEAGPQFF.

The V and J genes are TRBV6-5 and TRBJ1-1, with 8 positions matching TRBD1. After removal of 6 bases from V and 5 bases from J, the junction contained 8 bases not matched to a gene. The germline gives CDR1 MNHEY, CDR2 SVGAGI. There are 14 residues in the CDR3. The CDR3 is CASRRTGTGTEAFF. CDR3 nucleotide sequence: TGTGCCAGCAGAAGGACAGGGACGGGGACTGAAGCTTTCTTT.

The J gene is TRBJ2-1, the V gene TRBV13; D may be TRBD1 (5 bases). The CDR3 extends over 13 amino acids. Germline CDR1 PRHDT, CDR2 FYEKMQ (reference sequence). The V end was cut by 5 bases, the J end by 7 bases, with 12 bases between. In DNA form, the CDR3 reads TGTGCCAGCAGCGTGACAGTCACAAATGAGCAGTTCTTC. Protein: CASSVTVTNEQFF.

This clone appeared a few times. The chain is built from TRBV19 and TRBJ2-1; 8 bases match TRBD2. J was trimmed by 9 bases and V by 5 bases; bases with no gene match: 9. This CDR3 has 14 amino acids. Germline CDR1 reads LNHDA; CDR2 reads SQIVND (reference sequence). The CDR3 protein is CASSGAGVVGEQFF. The CDR3 DNA reads as TGTGCCAGTAGTGGAGCGGGAGTGGTAGGTGAGCAGTTCTTC.